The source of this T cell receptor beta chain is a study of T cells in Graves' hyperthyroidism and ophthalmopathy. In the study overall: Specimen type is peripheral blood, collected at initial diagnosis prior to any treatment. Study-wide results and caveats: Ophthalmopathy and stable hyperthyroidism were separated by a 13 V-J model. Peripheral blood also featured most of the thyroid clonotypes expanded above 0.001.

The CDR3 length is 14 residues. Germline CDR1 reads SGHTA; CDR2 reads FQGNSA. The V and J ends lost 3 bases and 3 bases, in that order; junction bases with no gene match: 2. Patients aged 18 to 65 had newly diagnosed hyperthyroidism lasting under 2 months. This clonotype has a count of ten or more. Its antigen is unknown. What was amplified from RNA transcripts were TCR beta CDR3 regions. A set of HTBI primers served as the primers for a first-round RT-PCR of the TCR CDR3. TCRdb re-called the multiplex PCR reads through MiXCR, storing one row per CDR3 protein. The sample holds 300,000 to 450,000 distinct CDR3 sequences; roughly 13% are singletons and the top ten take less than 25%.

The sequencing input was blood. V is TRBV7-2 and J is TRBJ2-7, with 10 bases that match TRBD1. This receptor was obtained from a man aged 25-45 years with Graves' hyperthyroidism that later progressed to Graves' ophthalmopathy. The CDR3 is CASSLDRGNYEQYF. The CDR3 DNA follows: TGTGCCAGCAGCTTGGACAGGGGGAACTACGAGCAGTACTTC.